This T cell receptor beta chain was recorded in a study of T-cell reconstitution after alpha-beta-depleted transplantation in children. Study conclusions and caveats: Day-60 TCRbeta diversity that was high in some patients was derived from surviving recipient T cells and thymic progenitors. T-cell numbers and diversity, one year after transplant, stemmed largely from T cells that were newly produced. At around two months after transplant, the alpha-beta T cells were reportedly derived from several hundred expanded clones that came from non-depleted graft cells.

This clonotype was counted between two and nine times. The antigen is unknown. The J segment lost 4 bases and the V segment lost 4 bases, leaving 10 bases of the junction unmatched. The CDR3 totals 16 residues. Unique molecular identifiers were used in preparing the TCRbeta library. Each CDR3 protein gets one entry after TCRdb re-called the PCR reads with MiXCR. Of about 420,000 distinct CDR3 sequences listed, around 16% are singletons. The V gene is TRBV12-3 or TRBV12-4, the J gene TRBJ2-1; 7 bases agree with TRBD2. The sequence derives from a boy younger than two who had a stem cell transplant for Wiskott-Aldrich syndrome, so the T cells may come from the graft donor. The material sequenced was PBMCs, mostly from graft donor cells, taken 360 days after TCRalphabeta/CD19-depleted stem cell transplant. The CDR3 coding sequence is TGTGCCAGCAGTTCCTCGGCTAGCGGACCATACAATGAGCAGTTCTTC. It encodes CASSSSASGPYNEQFF.